Below, 18 T cell receptor beta chains from the same sample are listed, as sequenced in a study of early T cells in non-severe SARS-CoV-2 infection. TCRdb redid the calling of the 5' RACE reads with MiXCR, one entry per CDR3 protein. The sample has almost 30,000 distinct CDR3 sequences, about 6.1% seen once. The specimen was whole blood. These TCRs come from an adult who was a healthcare worker with PCR-confirmed SARS-CoV-2 infection or an uninfected control (not recorded which).

This clonotype was seen many times. V is TRBV29-1 and J is TRBJ2-5; the D gene is possibly TRBD1 (6 bases). Trimming left V 5 bases short and J 1 base short, with 17 bases between. The CDR3 covers 15 residues. Looked up from germline, CDR1 is SQVTM and CDR2 is ANQGSEA. As DNA, the CDR3 is TGCAGCGTTACTACAGGGAAAGGCATCCAAGAGACCCAGTACTTC. As protein: CSVTTGKGIQETQYF.

This clonotype appeared a few times. The chain employs TRBV18 and TRBJ2-5, with 8 bases lining up with TRBD2. The CDR3 totals 16 residues. The V segment lost 5 bases and the J segment 4 bases; nucleotides outside the gene matches: 12. Germline-derived CDR1 and CDR2 are KGHSH and LQKENI. This CDR3 reads CASSSTAGATSETQYF. The CDR3 region has the DNA TGTGCCAGCTCATCGACAGCGGGGGCCACGTCAGAGACCCAGTACTTC.

This clonotype was seen at least ten times. The chain recombines TRBV27 with TRBJ2-2, with 11 bases lining up with TRBD2. Germline assignment: CDR1 MNHEY and CDR2 SMNVEV (reference sequence). After removal of 6 bases from V and 0 bases from J, the junction contained 3 bases not matched to a gene. The CDR3 has 16 residues. The CDR3 coding sequence is TGTGCCAGCAGCCGGGGACTAGCGGCGAACACCGGGGAGCTGTTTTTT. Encoded protein: CASSRGLAANTGELFF.

The sample holds many counts of this clonotype. V and J are TRBV20-1 and TRBJ1-6, with 8 bases lining up with TRBD1. The V gene end was trimmed by 6 bases and the J gene end by 6 bases; junction bases not matched to a gene: 10. The length of the CDR3 is 15 residues. The germline gives CDR1 DFQATT, CDR2 SNEGSKA (reference sequence). The CDR3 DNA reads TGCAGTGCCCCGGGCAGGGGGCATCGTAATTCACCCCTCCACTTT. This translates into CSAPGRGHRNSPLHF.

This clonotype was counted at least ten times. The chain combines TRBV6-4 with TRBJ1-6; TRBD1 aligns across 8 bases. Germline trimming cut 4 bases from V and 7 bases from J; bases unmatched to any gene: 6. This CDR3 has 15 amino acids. Looked up from germline, CDR1 is MRHNA and CDR2 is SNTAGT. Written as DNA, the CDR3 is TGTGCCAGCAGTGTAGCAGGGGGCCAGAATTCACCCCTCCACTTT. It yields the protein CASSVAGGQNSPLHF.

This clonotype has more than one count but fewer than ten. The chain carries TRBV7-8 and TRBJ1-1; no clear D gene. CDR3 length: 15 amino acids. V was trimmed by 5 bases and J by 4 bases, leaving 17 bases between them. The germline gives CDR1 SGHVS, CDR2 FQNEAQ. The DNA of the CDR3 is TGTGCCAGCAGCACCATAACAGCCGCGGGCACTGAAGCTTTCTTT. As protein: CASSTITAAGTEAFF.

This clonotype was seen many times. The chain couples TRBV29-1 to TRBJ2-5; 8 bases map to TRBD1. Trimming took 5 bases from V and 1 from J; bases not matched to a gene: 3. CDR3 length equals 13 residues. Germline V lookup: CDR1 SQVTM, CDR2 ANQGSEA. CDR3 bases: TGCAGCGTTAGGACAGGGACCCAAGAGACCCAGTACTTC. Translation: CSVRTGTQETQYF. Variable domain in full (rest from reference TRBV29-1 and TRBJ2-5): SAVISQKPSRDICQRGTSLTIQCQVDSQVTMMFWYRQQPGQSLTLIATANQGSEATYESGFVIDKFPISRPNLTFSTLTVSNMSPEDSSIYLCSVRTGTQETQYFGPGTRLLVL.

This clonotype was seen repeatedly, ten times or more. This rearrangement joins TRBV11-3 to TRBJ2-3; D remains unclear. Germline CDR1 SGHNT, CDR2 YENEEA. The CDR3 extends over 16 amino acids. With 1 base removed from V and 0 bases from J, the gap between germline ends came to 11 bases. The CDR3 loop is CASSLGRQPSTDTQYF. The DNA for the CDR3 is TGTGCCAGCAGCTTAGGTCGGCAGCCCAGCACAGATACGCAGTATTTT.

The V gene is TRBV4-2, the J gene TRBJ2-2, with a possible D match to TRBD1 (6 bases). The CDR3 is made up of 16 amino acids. The germline V gene encodes CDR1 LGHNA and CDR2 YNFKEQ. V was shortened by 4 bases and J by 6 bases, with 18 bases between the two germline ends. The CDR3 coding sequence is TGTGCCAGCAGCCGAAAATTGGACAGTGTCGCCGGGGAGCTGTTTTTT. Encoded protein: CASSRKLDSVAGELFF.

This clonotype was seen ten or more times. The V gene is TRBV29-1, the J gene TRBJ2-1, with 9 bases aligning to TRBD1. The CDR3 runs 13 residues. The germline CDR1 and CDR2 sequences are SQVTM and ANQGSEA. After removal of 7 bases from V and 7 bases from J, the junction contained 8 bases not matched to a gene. The CDR3 coding sequence is TGCAGCGGTACGGGACAGGGCGCTAATGAGCAGTTCTTC. This translates into CSGTGQGANEQFF.

This clonotype was seen at least ten times. This chain joins TRBV12-3 or TRBV12-4 and TRBJ1-5, with 8 bases identical to TRBD1. The CDR3 is made up of 16 amino acids. J gave up 2 bases and V 2 bases, and 5 bases lay outside the gene matches. The CDR3 DNA sequence: TGTGCCAGCAGTTTAACAGGGGGTGGAGGCAATCAGCCCCAGCATTTT. Translating it yields CASSLTGGGGNQPQHF.

This clonotype showed up many times. The J gene is TRBJ2-3, the V gene TRBV29-1; 9 nucleotides match TRBD1. The V and J ends lost 5 bases and 2 bases, in that order; junction bases with no gene match: 5. Germline lookup yields CDR1 SQVTM and CDR2 ANQGSEA. The CDR3 sequence is 14 residues long. The CDR3 spells CSVWDRVSTDTQYF. In DNA form, the CDR3 reads TGCAGCGTTTGGGACAGGGTTTCCACAGATACGCAGTATTTT.

This clonotype was seen only a few times. The chain joins TRBV19 to TRBJ2-7, with D possibly being TRBD1 (7 bases). The CDR3 is 16 residues long. V lost 5 bases and J lost 4, with 21 bases in between. In germline, CDR1 is LNHDA, CDR2 SQIVND (reference sequence). CDR3 protein: CASSPNRQGGLYEQYF. CDR3 nucleotides: TGTGCCAGTAGTCCCAATCGTCAGGGGGGTTTGTACGAGCAGTACTTC. Full variable domain (missing parts from reference TRBV19 and TRBJ2-7): DGGITQSPKYLFRKEGQNVTLSCEQNLNHDAMYWYRQDPGQGLRLIYYSQIVNDFQKGDIAEGYSVSREKKESFPLTVTSAQKNPTAFYLCASSPNRQGGLYEQYFGPGTRLTVT.

This clonotype was seen at least ten times. The chain has TRBV6-1 and TRBJ2-7; possibly TRBD1 or TRBD2 for D (6 bases each). This CDR3 has 13 amino acids. V was clipped by 6 bases and J by 7 bases, with 16 bases between them. Germline loops: CDR1 MNHNS, CDR2 SASEGT. CDR3 in amino acids: CASRRDNLGEQYF. The CDR3 DNA reads as TGTGCCAGCAGGCGGGACAATCTGGGGGAGCAGTACTTC.

This clonotype came up many times. V and J are TRBV24-1 and TRBJ1-1; TRBD1 is a possible D gene (5 bases). CDR3 length: 15 amino acids. Deletions cut 4 bases from V and 2 bases from J, with 13 bases between. Germline-derived CDR1 and CDR2 are KGHDR and SFDVKD. CDR3 residues: CATSDTGRGNTEAFF. The CDR3 region has the DNA TGTGCCACCAGTGACACAGGACGGGGAAACACTGAAGCTTTCTTT.

Ten or more counts support this clonotype. The genes are TRBV15 and TRBJ1-5, with 7 bases aligning to TRBD1. This CDR3 contains 13 residues. Trimming at V came to 9 bases and at J to 8 bases, leaving 10 bases not matched to a gene. Germline V gene sequence: CDR1 LNHNV, CDR2 YYDKDF (reference sequence). Here the CDR3 DNA reads TGTGCCACAGCGGACAGGAGATTTGAGCCCCAGCATTTT. Its translation is CATADRRFEPQHF. The full variable domain, completed using reference TRBV15 and TRBJ1-5, is DAMVIQNPRYQVTQFGKPVTLSCSQTLNHNVMYWYQQKSSQAPKLLFHYYDKDFNNEADTPDNFQSRRPNTSFCFLDIRSPGLGDTAMYLCATADRRFEPQHFGDGTRLSIL.

This clonotype occurred many times. This chain uses TRBV29-1 with TRBJ2-3; TRBD1 matches at 7 bases. J gave up 2 bases and V 7 bases, and 9 bases lay outside the gene matches. Germline assignment: CDR1 SQVTM and CDR2 ANQGSEA. The CDR3 is 14 amino acids. Here the CDR3 reads CSASPGQFTDTQYF. CDR3 sequence (DNA): TGCAGCGCTAGCCCGGGACAGTTCACAGATACGCAGTATTTT.

This clonotype was detected many times. The CDR3 region is CASSERTGALSPLHF. CDR3 in DNA: TGTGCCAGCAGTGAAAGGACAGGGGCCCTTTCACCCCTCCACTTT. V and J are TRBV6-1 and TRBJ1-6; 9 bases line up with TRBD1. CDR1 MNHNS and CDR2 SASEGT come from the germline V gene. The V gene end was trimmed by 2 bases and the J gene end by 9 bases; junction bases not matched to a gene: 5. The CDR3 runs 15 residues.